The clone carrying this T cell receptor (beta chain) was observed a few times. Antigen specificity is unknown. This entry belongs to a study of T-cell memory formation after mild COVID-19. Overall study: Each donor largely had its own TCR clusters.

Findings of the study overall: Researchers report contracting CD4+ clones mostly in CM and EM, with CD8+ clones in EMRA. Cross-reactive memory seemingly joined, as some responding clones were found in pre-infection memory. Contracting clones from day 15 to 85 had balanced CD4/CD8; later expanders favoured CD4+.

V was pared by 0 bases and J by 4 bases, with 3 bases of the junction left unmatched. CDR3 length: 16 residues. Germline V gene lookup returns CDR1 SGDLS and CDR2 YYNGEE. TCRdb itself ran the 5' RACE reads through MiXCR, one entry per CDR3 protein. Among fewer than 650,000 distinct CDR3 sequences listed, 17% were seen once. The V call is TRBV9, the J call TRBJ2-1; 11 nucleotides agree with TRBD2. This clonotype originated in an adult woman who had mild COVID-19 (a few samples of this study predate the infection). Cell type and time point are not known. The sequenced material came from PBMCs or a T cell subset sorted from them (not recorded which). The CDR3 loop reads CASSVGSGGGYNEQFF. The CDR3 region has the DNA TGTGCCAGCAGCGTAGGTAGCGGGGGGGGATACAATGAGCAGTTCTTC.